Below, 27 T cell receptor beta chains from the same sample are listed, as sequenced in a study of T-cell memory formation after mild COVID-19. TCRdb re-called the 5' RACE reads through MiXCR, storing one row per CDR3 protein. In the table there are about 130,000 distinct CDR3 sequences, around 15% of which are singletons. Specimen: PBMCs or a T cell subset sorted from them (not recorded which). Every receptor here comes from a man younger than 35 who had mild COVID-19 (a few samples of this study predate the infection). Cell type and time point are not known.

This clonotype was detected a few times. This chain connects TRBV12-3 or TRBV12-4 to TRBJ2-5; D is undetermined. The CDR3 runs 10 residues. V was shortened by 6 bases and J by 8 bases, with 7 bases between the two germline ends. This CDR3 reads CASSHETQYF. Here the CDR3 DNA reads TGTGCCAGCAGCCACGAAACCCAGTACTTC.

This clonotype came up a few times. This sequence joins TRBV4-1 and TRBJ2-2; D perhaps matches TRBD2 (7 bases). CDR1 is MGHRA, CDR2 YSYEKL, per germline. This CDR3 has 15 amino acids. Deletions cut 6 bases from V and 6 bases from J, with 17 bases between. CDR3 DNA: TGCGCCAGCAGGGCCCAGGGAGGGGGGCCCGGGGAGCTGTTTTTT. Protein: CASRAQGGGPGELFF.

The chain is built from TRBV10-3 and TRBJ2-7, with 11 nucleotides matching TRBD2. The V segment lost 10 bases and the J segment 5 bases; nucleotides outside the gene matches: 7. In germline, CDR1 is ENHRY, CDR2 SYGVKD. The CDR3 has 13 amino acids. The CDR3 coding sequence is TGTGCCACCTCACTAGCGGGGGTGGACGAGCAGTACTTC. Encoded protein: CATSLAGVDEQYF.

This clonotype turned up a few times. V usage is TRBV5-6 and J usage is TRBJ2-1; 10 nucleotides line up with TRBD2. The CDR3 has 15 residues. CDR1 is SGHDT and CDR2 is YYEEEE in the germline V gene. Unmatched junction bases numbered 4, after V lost 2 bases and J lost 5 bases. The CDR3 sequence is CASSFLSGGDNEQFF. CDR3 coding DNA: TGTGCCAGCAGCTTTCTAAGCGGGGGGGACAATGAGCAGTTCTTC. Supplemented by reference TRBV5-6 and TRBJ2-1, the full variable domain reads DAGVTQSPTHLIKTRGQQVTLRCSPKSGHDTVSWYQQALGQGPQFIFQYYEEEERQRGNFPDRFSGHQFPNYSSELNVNALLLGDSALYLCASSFLSGGDNEQFFGPGTRLTVL.

This clonotype showed up just a few times. The CDR3 is CSVSRTQNTEAFF. The CDR3 DNA sequence: TGCAGCGTGTCGAGGACCCAGAACACTGAAGCTTTCTTT. The J gene is TRBJ1-1, the V gene TRBV29-1; D is unresolved. Germline loops: CDR1 SQVTM, CDR2 ANQGSEA. Trimming left V 6 bases short and J 1 base short, with 12 bases between. The CDR3 covers 13 residues.

This clonotype was seen a handful of times. This chain joins TRBV12-3 or TRBV12-4 and TRBJ1-5; D gene unclear. There are 16 residues in the CDR3. Trimming left V 3 bases short and J 2 bases short, with 14 bases between. CDR3 region: CASSFVAGSGNQPQHF. The DNA for the CDR3 is TGTGCCAGCAGTTTCGTCGCGGGCTCGGGCAATCAGCCCCAGCATTTT.

This clonotype was seen only a few times. The chain couples TRBV12-3 or TRBV12-4 to TRBJ2-5; possibly TRBD2 for D (6 bases). The CDR3 is 16 amino acids. V lost 6 bases to trimming and J lost 4 bases, with 21 bases between them. The CDR3 DNA reads as TGTGCCAGCAGCCACACGACCCGTAGCGGCCGAGAGACCCAGTACTTC. It specifies CASSHTTRSGRETQYF.

This chain uses TRBV11-2 with TRBJ1-1; no clear D gene. Germline values: CDR1 SGHAT, CDR2 FQNNGV. There are 14 residues in the CDR3. V lost 4 bases to trimming and J lost 0 bases, with 9 bases between them. The CDR3 DNA sequence: TGTGCCAGCAGCTCCTCTCTGTTGAACACTGAAGCTTTCTTT. It codes for CASSSSLLNTEAFF. The full variable domain, rest sourced from reference TRBV11-2 and TRBJ1-1, is EAGVAQSPRYKIIEKRQSVAFWCNPISGHATLYWYQQILGQGPKLLIQFQNNGVVDDSQLPKDRFSAERLKGVDSTLKIQPAKLEDSAVYLCASSSSLLNTEAFFGQGTRLTVV.

For the CDR3, the DNA is TGTGCCAGCAGCGTACAAAGCGGTGCACAAGAGACCCAGTACTTC. Protein product: CASSVQSGAQETQYF. The rearrangement links TRBV9 to TRBJ2-5; weak D call: TRBD2 (5 bases). Germline lookup yields CDR1 SGDLS and CDR2 YYNGEE. Trimming pared 1 base from V and 2 bases from J, leaving 12 bases between. The CDR3 extends over 15 amino acids.

This clonotype was counted only a few times. The chain has TRBV7-2 and TRBJ1-1, with D perhaps TRBD1 (5 bases). Trimming pared 5 bases from V and 9 bases from J, leaving 31 bases between. CDR1 and CDR2 (germline): SGHTA, FQGNSA. The CDR3 extends over 18 amino acids. As DNA, the CDR3 is TGTGCCAGCAGCCCCGCGGACAAATTTTTCCTCGTGCCCGAACAAGCTTTCTTT. It translates to CASSPADKFFLVPEQAFF. The full variable domain, completed using reference TRBV7-2 and TRBJ1-1, is GAGVSQSPSNKVTEKGKDVELRCDPISGHTALYWYRQSLGQGLEFLIYFQGNSAPDKSGLPSDRFSAERTGGSVSTLTIQRTQQEDSAVYLCASSPADKFFLVPEQAFFGQGTRLTVV.

This clonotype was detected only a few times. The chain couples TRBV6-2 or TRBV6-3 to TRBJ2-7, with a possible D match to TRBD2 (6 bases). There are 13 residues in the CDR3. V lost 5 bases and J 3 bases, leaving 11 bases between the germline ends. Per the germline V gene, CDR1 is MNHEY and CDR2 is SVGEGT. For the CDR3, the DNA is TGTGCCAGCAGTCGCGGGGACGGCTACGAGCAGTACGTC. Its translation: CASSRGDGYEQYV.

The CDR3 reads CASSGSGGAPLTDTQYF. The DNA of the CDR3 is TGTGCCAGCAGTGGGAGCGGGGGAGCACCACTCACAGATACGCAGTATTTT. The chain uses TRBV28 and TRBJ2-3, with 8 nucleotides matching TRBD2. Germline CDR1 is MDHEN and CDR2 is SYDVKM. CDR3 length: 17 amino acids. V lost 5 bases and J lost 2; bases outside the gene matches: 12.

This rearrangement joins TRBV7-2 to TRBJ2-1; TRBD2 aligns across 7 bases. This CDR3 has 15 amino acids. V lost 0 bases to trimming and J lost 4 bases; unmatched junction nucleotides: 3. CDR1 and CDR2 from the germline V gene are SGHTA and FQGNSA. The CDR3 sequence: CASSLAPGGYNEQFF. The CDR3 bases are TGTGCCAGCAGCTTAGCCCCGGGGGGTTACAATGAGCAGTTCTTC.

This clonotype was seen a handful of times. This chain connects TRBV7-2 to TRBJ1-4; no reliable D call. Trimming left V 2 bases short and J 7 bases short, with 11 bases between. Germline V lookup: CDR1 SGHTA, CDR2 FQGNSA. The CDR3 loop spans 14 amino acids. CDR3: CASSLTRGGEKLFF. The CDR3 nucleotides are TGTGCCAGCAGCTTAACCCGTGGTGGTGAAAAACTGTTTTTT.

Many counts were recorded for this clonotype. J is TRBJ2-1 and V is TRBV6-5; 8 nucleotides agree with TRBD1. Per the germline V gene, CDR1 is MNHEY and CDR2 is SVGAGI. V dropped 0 bases and J dropped 6; count of bases not matched to a gene: 4. The CDR3 spans 15 residues. In DNA form, the CDR3 reads TGTGCCAGCAGTTACTCGACAGGGGTGGGCAATGAGCAGTTCTTC. It translates to CASSYSTGVGNEQFF.

This clonotype was seen only a few times. The V call is TRBV12-5, the J call TRBJ2-1; 8 nucleotides agree with TRBD2. J gave up 6 bases and V 9 bases, and 7 bases lay outside the gene matches. CDR3 length: 13 residues. Germline V gene data show CDR1 as LGHNT and CDR2 as FRNRAP. Here the CDR3 reads CASYREGLNEQFF. The CDR3 coding sequence is TGTGCTAGCTATCGGGAGGGGCTCAATGAGCAGTTCTTC. Variable domain in full (rest from reference TRBV12-5 and TRBJ2-1): DARVTQTPRHKVTEMGQEVTMRCQPILGHNTVFWYRQTMMQGLELLAYFRNRAPLDDSGMPKDRFSAEMPDATLATLKIQPSEPRDSAVYFCASYREGLNEQFFGPGTRLTVL.

V gene TRBV29-1 combines with J gene TRBJ2-3; 9 positions match TRBD1. The CDR3 is 16 residues long. V trimming: 5 bases; J trimming: 1 base; junction bases outside the gene matches: 10. Germline lookup yields CDR1 SQVTM and CDR2 ANQGSEA. CDR3 sequence: CSVFKQGAVGTDTQYF. The CDR3 coding sequence is TGCAGCGTTTTCAAACAGGGGGCGGTTGGCACAGATACGCAGTATTTT.

This clonotype has at least ten counts. The chain combines TRBV20-1 with TRBJ1-3; no reliable D call. Trimming stripped 0 bases from V and 0 bases from J, with 6 bases between. Germline CDR1 is DFQATT and CDR2 is SNEGSKA (reference sequence). This CDR3 has 14 residues. CDR3 sequence: CSARERVSGNTIYF. The CDR3 DNA is TGCAGTGCTAGAGAGAGGGTCTCTGGAAACACCATATATTTT.

This rearrangement joins TRBV7-3 to TRBJ1-5; D possibly corresponds to TRBD1 (5 bases). Germline assignment: CDR1 SGHTA and CDR2 FQGTGA. CDR3 length: 13 amino acids. With 2 bases removed from V and 6 bases from J, the gap between germline ends came to 8 bases. The CDR3 loop is CASSLDGAQPQHF. CDR3 in DNA: TGTGCCAGCAGCTTAGATGGGGCTCAGCCCCAGCATTTT.

This clonotype was seen more than once but under ten times. The rearrangement joins TRBV9 to TRBJ2-7; D remains ambiguous. CDR1 and CDR2 from the germline V gene are SGDLS and YYNGEE. The ends were cut back, 2 bases at V and 0 bases at J, with 9 bases in the middle. CDR3 length: 14 residues. The CDR3 spells CASSVQAASYEQYF. Written as DNA, the CDR3 is TGTGCCAGCAGCGTTCAGGCGGCCTCCTACGAGCAGTACTTC.

This clonotype was observed many times. This chain connects TRBV5-1 to TRBJ2-7, with D perhaps TRBD1 (6 bases). The V gene's germline CDR1 is SGHRS and CDR2 YFSETQ. Deletions cut 0 bases from V and 3 bases from J, with 7 bases between. This CDR3 has 13 amino acids. CDR3 in DNA: TGCGCCAGCAGCTTGGGAGGGGGCTACGAGCAGTACTTC. This translates into CASSLGGGYEQYF.

This clonotype was detected a few times. The chain recombines TRBV5-1 with TRBJ2-5, with 8 nucleotides matching TRBD2. V lost 4 bases, J lost 2 bases, and 4 bases stayed unmatched. The CDR3 runs to 14 residues. In germline, CDR1 is SGHRS, CDR2 YFSETQ. In DNA form, the CDR3 reads TGCGCCAGCAGCATAGCGGGGAGACAAGAGACCCAGTACTTC. This encodes CASSIAGRQETQYF.

In its sample, this clonotype was seen a few times. The chain uses TRBV27 and TRBJ2-5; D ambiguous. With 4 bases removed from V and 4 bases from J, the gap between germline ends came to 10 bases. The CDR3 sequence is 13 residues long. Looked up from germline, CDR1 is MNHEY and CDR2 is SMNVEV (reference sequence). CDR3 nucleotide sequence: TGTGCCAGCAGTTCATCAGTTCGAGAGACCCAGTACTTC. This encodes CASSSSVRETQYF.

The V gene is TRBV2, the J gene TRBJ2-1; tentatively, D is TRBD2 (6 bases). The length of the CDR3 is 17 residues. Between the trimmed V and J ends, which lost 7 bases and 6 bases, there was a span of 25 bases. The germline V gene has CDR1 SNHLY and CDR2 FYNNEI. CDR3 sequence (DNA): TGTGCCAGCACACACCGAGGGAGCGGGTATCGAGGCAATGAGCAGTTCTTC. Residues: CASTHRGSGYRGNEQFF.

This clonotype was seen more than once but under ten times. The J gene is TRBJ2-7, the V gene TRBV4-1; tentatively, D is TRBD1 (5 bases). V was clipped by 0 bases and J by 5 bases, with 11 bases between them. Per the germline V gene, CDR1 is MGHRA and CDR2 is YSYEKL. CDR3 length equals 14 residues. The CDR3 DNA follows: TGCGCCAGCAGCCAAGATCCCCAGGGCGACGAGCAGTACGTC. As protein: CASSQDPQGDEQYV.

The rearrangement uses TRBV3-1 and TRBJ2-1; tentative D call: TRBD2 (5 bases). This CDR3 spans 14 amino acids. Looked up from germline, CDR1 is LGHDT and CDR2 is YNNKEL (reference sequence). With 4 bases removed from V and 4 bases from J, the gap between germline ends came to 11 bases. This chain's CDR3 is CASSPWTGYNEQFF. The CDR3 DNA sequence: TGTGCCAGCAGCCCCTGGACTGGGTACAATGAGCAGTTCTTC.

This sequence joins TRBV5-1 and TRBJ2-3, with TRBD1 matching 8 bases. This CDR3 contains 12 residues. Trimming at V came to 2 bases and at J to 8 bases, leaving 1 base not matched to a gene. The germline CDR1 and CDR2 sequences are SGHRS and YFSETQ. The CDR3 DNA sequence: TGCGCCAGCAGCTTTCAGGGGGCTACGCAGTATTTT. Translating it yields CASSFQGATQYF.